Included here is one T cell receptor beta chain sequence, with context. Its antigen is not known. This sample stems from a study of cytomegalovirus exposure and HLA in healthy donors. Study-level findings and limits: Differences between HLA loci emerged in a later analysis of TCR association rates, with DRB1 most and HLA-C fewest. It was assumed in the presence/absence analyses that sequencing depth was roughly uniform across donors.

The PCR had 60 Vbeta and 13 Jbeta primers. Generated by immunoSEQ multiplex PCR, the TCRdb table keeps only in-frame clones and is missing some. This sample has some 200,000 clones; around 79% occur once, and the top ten carry approximately 0.39%. This sequence was found in a male donor in good health and CMV-seropositive. The sequencing sample was made of PBMCs.

The CDR3 loop reads CASSVPPRDDEQFF. CDR3 DNA sequence: TGTGCCAGCAGCGTACCCCCAAGAGATGATGAGCAGTTCTTC. The chain uses TRBV9 and TRBJ2-1; D not certain. Germline V lookup: CDR1 SGDLS, CDR2 YYNGEE. V lost 1 base, J lost 8 bases, and 13 bases lay in between. The CDR3 sequence is 14 residues long.